Listed below are T cell receptor beta chains from one sample, sequenced in a study of regulatory T cells in long-lasting Graves disease. Via MiXCR, TCRdb re-called the multiplex PCR reads, giving one row per CDR3 protein. Among about 320,000 distinct CDR3 sequences listed, more than 15% were seen once. The material sequenced was peripheral blood mononuclear cells (PBMCs), taken at new diagnosis, from a patient treated with antithyroid drugs. The receptors come from a female donor with Graves disease. Each CDR3 is given with its conserved first and last residue. Fields, in order: J gene, clone size, V gene, D gene, CDR3 DNA, CDR3 protein. D genes are given only for firm matches. The size entry is marked missing in some rows and otherwise reads once, few, many or a size class.

TRBJ1-1,many,TRBV7-2,-,TGTGCCAGCAGCGCCGTCAGGATACCGAACACTGAAGCTTTCTTT,CASSAVRIPNTEAFF
TRBJ2-7,-,TRBV28,-,TGTGCCAGCAGTTACCTCTCGTCCGAGCAGTACTTC,CASSYLSSEQYF
TRBJ1-2,-,TRBV5-1,TRBD1,TGCGCCAGCAGCCAGGTAACAGGGGACCATGGCTACACCTTC,CASSQVTGDHGYTF
TRBJ2-3,many,TRBV11-2,-,TGTGCCAGCAGCCGATCACACGGGGGAACGTCAAATACGCAGTATTTT,CASSRSHGGTSNTQYF
TRBJ2-2,many,TRBV5-1,TRBD2,TGCGCCAGCAGCTTGAGCGGGATAGGTAACACCGGGGAGCTGTTTTTT,CASSLSGIGNTGELFF
TRBJ2-7,many,TRBV7-9,TRBD1,TGTGCCAGCAGCCGTTACAGGGGCCAGTTCTACGAGCAGTACTTC,CASSRYRGQFYEQYF
TRBJ2-7,many,TRBV12-3/TRBV12-4,-,TGTGCCAGCAGTGCAAGGAGGGGACCCTCCTACGAGCAGTACTTC,CASSARRGPSYEQYF
TRBJ2-7,many,TRBV24-1,-,TGTGCCACCAGTGACCTCGACAGCTACGAGCAGTACTTC,CATSDLDSYEQYF
TRBJ1-2,many,TRBV6-2/TRBV6-3,-,TGTGCCAGCAGTTCGCTGAACACCGGGAAGGTCTATGGCTACACCTTC,CASSSLNTGKVYGYTF
TRBJ2-3,many,TRBV10-3,TRBD2,TGTGCCATCAGTGAGTCGCTACTAGCGGGAGAGCTAGATACGCAGTATTTT,CAISESLLAGELDTQYF
TRBJ2-3,many,TRBV5-1,-,TGCGCCAGCAGGAGAACAGATACGCAGTATTTT,CASRRTDTQYF
TRBJ1-4,many,TRBV20-1,-,TGCAGTGCTCCACAGAGGACTAATGAAAAACTGTTTTTT,CSAPQRTNEKLFF
TRBJ2-1,few,TRBV3-1,TRBD2,TGTGCCAGCAGCCAGAGACCTAGCGGCAATGAGCAGTTCTTC,CASSQRPSGNEQFF
TRBJ2-7,many,TRBV11-2,-,TGTGCCAGCAGCTTAGCCGCTGTGAGCTCCTACGAGCAGTACTTC,CASSLAAVSSYEQYF
TRBJ1-5,few,TRBV19,-,TGTGCCAGTAAACAGGAGGTCAATCAGCCCCAGCATTTT,CASKQEVNQPQHF
TRBJ2-1,-,TRBV7-6,TRBD2,TGTGCCAGCAGCCCAACGACTAGCGGGGACCACAATGAGCAGTTCTTC,CASSPTTSGDHNEQFF
TRBJ2-4,-,TRBV28,TRBD2,TGTGCCAGTAGGAGCGGGAGTATAGCCAAAAACATTCAGTACTTC,CASRSGSIAKNIQYF
TRBJ2-2,many,TRBV19,-,TGTGCCAGTAGTATAAGGCGGAACACCGGGGAGCTGTTTTTT,CASSIRRNTGELFF
TRBJ1-4,-,TRBV7-9,TRBD1,TGTGCCAGCAGCTCTCGACCGGGACAGGGACTAAGTGAAAAACTGTTTTTT,CASSSRPGQGLSEKLFF
TRBJ2-7,many,TRBV9,TRBD2,TGTGCCAGCAGCGCTAGCGGGAGCACCCACGAGCAGTACTTC,CASSASGSTHEQYF
TRBJ2-6,many,TRBV3-1,-,TGTGCCAGCAGCCAAGCTGAGGTGTCTGGGGCCAACGTCCTGACTTTC,CASSQAEVSGANVLTF
TRBJ2-2,few,TRBV11-3,-,TGTGCCAGCAGCGGGAGTGTTACCGGGGAGCTGTTTTTT,CASSGSVTGELFF
TRBJ2-2,many,TRBV6-2/TRBV6-3,-,TGTGCCAGCAGTTACCGACCAGGGGGGAGGACCGGGGAGCTGTTTTTT,CASSYRPGGRTGELFF
TRBJ2-2,many,TRBV25-1,TRBD2,TGTGCCAGCAGTGACTGGCTAGCGGGAGGAAACGGGGAGCTGTTTTTT,CASSDWLAGGNGELFF
TRBJ2-1,-,TRBV7-8,TRBD2,TGTGCCAGCAGCTTATCGGGACTAGTCTACAATGAGCAGTTCTTC,CASSLSGLVYNEQFF
TRBJ2-1,few,TRBV6-1,-,TGTGCCAGCAGTGAGGGGCCTAGCTCCTACAATGAGCAGTTCTTC,CASSEGPSSYNEQFF
TRBJ1-1,many,TRBV12-3/TRBV12-4,-,TGTGCCAGCAGCCGTAGACAGAGACCGAACACTGAAGCTTTCTTT,CASSRRQRPNTEAFF
TRBJ2-1,many,TRBV18,-,TGTGCCAGCTCACAGGGGGGCCGGAATGAGCAGTTCTTC,CASSQGGRNEQFF
TRBJ2-1,many,TRBV6-1,-,TGTGCCAGCACGAAGGACAGATACAATGAGCAGTTCTTC,CASTKDRYNEQFF
TRBJ2-1,many,TRBV20-1,TRBD2,TGCAGTGCTGGAGGACTAGCGGGAACTTCCTACAATGAGCAGTTCTTC,CSAGGLAGTSYNEQFF
TRBJ2-2,many,TRBV12-5,-,TGTGCTAGTGGAGCGACAGGGAACACCGGGGAGCTGTTTTTT,CASGATGNTGELFF
TRBJ1-1,-,TRBV6-1,-,TGTGCCAGCAGTAAAACTTTTTTGAACACTGAAGCTTTCTTT,CASSKTFLNTEAFF
TRBJ2-7,-,TRBV7-6,TRBD1,TGTGCCAGCAGCCCGGACCCTGGGACAGACCTCGTCGAGCAGTACTTC,CASSPDPGTDLVEQYF
TRBJ2-7,many,TRBV11-2,TRBD2,TGTGCCAGCAGCTTTCTAGCGGGAGAGTACGAGCAGTACTTC,CASSFLAGEYEQYF
TRBJ1-5,many,TRBV12-3/TRBV12-4,-,TGTGCCAGCAGTTTATTTAGTAAGGAGCCCCAGCATTTT,CASSLFSKEPQHF
TRBJ2-7,many,TRBV20-1,-,TGCAGTGCTAGACCCCCCGACGCTCCGTACGAGCAGTACTTC,CSARPPDAPYEQYF
TRBJ2-6,many,TRBV5-1,TRBD1,TGCGCCAGCAGCGTCGGACAGGGGGCGGCTGGGGCCAACGTCCTGACTTTC,CASSVGQGAAGANVLTF
TRBJ2-7,-,TRBV7-3,-,TGTGCCAGCAGCTTAGTGACAGGCCACGAGCAGTACTTC,CASSLVTGHEQYF
TRBJ2-1,-,TRBV12-5,-,TGTGCTAGTGGTGGACAGTACAATGAGCAGTTCTTC,CASGGQYNEQFF
TRBJ2-7,many,TRBV20-1,-,TGCAGTGCTAGAGGCCAGGACGACGAGCAGTACTTC,CSARGQDDEQYF
TRBJ1-1,many,TRBV18,-,TGTGCCAGCTCACCGAGATTCGGAACACCGAACACTGAAGCTTTCTTT,CASSPRFGTPNTEAFF
TRBJ2-1,-,TRBV7-9,TRBD1,TGTGCCAGCAGCTTACGAGGGGGCCTCCGGGAGTTCTTC,CASSLRGGLREFF
TRBJ1-6,many,TRBV6-2/TRBV6-3,TRBD1,TGTGCCAGCAGACCGGGACAGGGGGCTCAGTTCTGGAGTTCACCCCTCCACTTT,CASRPGQGAQFWSSPLHF
TRBJ2-7,few,TRBV13,TRBD2,TGTGCCAGCAGTTCCCCGACTAGCGGGACCCCCTACGAGCAGTACTTC,CASSSPTSGTPYEQYF
TRBJ2-3,many,TRBV15,-,TGTGCCACCAGCAGAGGGGTTGTGGTGGTTGGGAGCACAGATACGCAGTATTTT,CATSRGVVVVGSTDTQYF
TRBJ1-2,many,TRBV7-9,-,TGTGCCAGCACCCGAGGGGAAGGATACTATGGCTACACCTTC,CASTRGEGYYGYTF
TRBJ2-5,-,TRBV12-3/TRBV12-4,-,TGTGCCAGCAGCCACCCGGAGGGGGCGCGGGAGACCCAGTACTTC,CASSHPEGARETQYF
TRBJ2-5,-,TRBV6-1,TRBD2,TGTGCCAGCAGGAACCTAGCGGGAGCCCAAGAGACCCAGTACTTC,CASRNLAGAQETQYF
TRBJ2-4,-,TRBV20-1,TRBD1,TGCAGTGCTCAAGACAGGGTCAAACGGGACATTCAGTACTTC,CSAQDRVKRDIQYF
TRBJ2-3,-,TRBV24-1,-,TGTGCCACCCGAAGGGGCACAGATACGCAGTATTTT,CATRRGTDTQYF
TRBJ2-2,many,TRBV12-3/TRBV12-4,TRBD1,TGTGCCAGCAGACCGAGGACAGGGCGGAACACCGGGGAGCTGTTTTTT,CASRPRTGRNTGELFF
TRBJ2-7,-,TRBV6-2/TRBV6-3,TRBD2,TGTGCCAGCGGGGGACTAGCGGCCTACGAGCAGTACTTC,CASGGLAAYEQYF
TRBJ2-5,-,TRBV10-1,TRBD2,TGCGCCAGCAGTGACTCTGCAGCGGGAGCCCTATCCGATGTAGAGACCCAGTACTTC,CASSDSAAGALSDVETQYF
TRBJ2-1,-,TRBV10-2,TRBD2,TGCGCCAGCAGTGAGGCTCTAGCGGGAGTTAATGAGCAGTTCTTC,CASSEALAGVNEQFF